This TCR beta chain was sequenced for a study of long-term antiretroviral therapy in people with HIV. Study conclusions and caveats: Clones that had undergone expansion before ART dominated the repertoire at all time points. ART was followed by higher diversity that remained below transplant donor controls. It was observed that HIV repertoires exhibited narrower CDR3 length ranges than controls.

The CDR3 spans 16 residues. Trimming took 4 bases from V and 2 from J, leaving 16 bases between them. Germline V gene data show CDR1 as MGHRA and CDR2 as YSYEKL. As for this clone: What it recognizes is unknown.

Investigators performed immunoSEQ version v3.0 at survey level. The method was immunoSEQ multiplex PCR; TCRdb's version includes in-frame clones alone and lacks a portion of them. Among about 20,000 clones listed, 90% were seen once. Everyone in the study who had HIV was treated in the United States. The chain is built from TRBV4-1 and TRBJ2-3; D tentatively fits TRBD1 or TRBD2 (5 bases each). This material consisted of unsorted PBMCs, taken 4.4 years before starting antiretroviral therapy. This clonotype originated in a woman in her thirties with HIV. The CDR3 bases are TGCGCCAGCAGCCTCGGGACCTTAGGAAACACAGATACGCAGTATTTT. It is translated as CASSLGTLGNTDTQYF.